The 16 T cell receptor beta chains presented below share a single source sample, sequenced in a study of cytomegalovirus exposure and HLA in healthy donors. The PCR employed 60 Vbeta primers together with 13 Jbeta primers. Produced via immunoSEQ multiplex PCR; TCRdb's table is partial and in-frame only. The table has about 38,000 clones, over 65% seen once; the top ten hold around 20%. Sequencing input: PBMCs. These receptors were collected from a man aged 45 to 65 in good health and CMV-seropositive.

This clone was found once. CDR3 sequence: CASSLDFYGYTF. The CDR3, as DNA: TGTGCCAGCAGCTTAGACTTCTATGGCTACACCTTC. The chain uses TRBV7-2 and TRBJ1-2; D not resolved. Germline CDR1 is SGHTA and CDR2 is FQGNSA. The CDR3 spans 12 residues. The germline V and J ends were trimmed by 1 base and 4 bases, with 4 bases remaining between them. Full variable domain (missing parts from reference TRBV7-2 and TRBJ1-2): GAGVSQSPSNKVTEKGKDVELRCDPISGHTALYWYRQSLGQGLEFLIYFQGNSAPDKSGLPSDRFSAERTGGSVSTLTIQRTQQEDSAVYLCASSLDFYGYTFGSGTRLTVV.

V is TRBV6-1 and J is TRBJ2-2; D perhaps matches TRBD2 (6 bases). CDR3 length: 15 amino acids. Germline V lookup: CDR1 MNHNS, CDR2 SASEGT. Trimming left V 7 bases short and J 6 bases short, with 18 bases between. In DNA form, the CDR3 reads TGTGCCAGCACCCCCGGGACTCCGGCTGCCGGGGAGCTGTTTTTT. Amino acid sequence: CASTPGTPAAGELFF.

The V gene is TRBV7-9, the J gene TRBJ1-1; weak D call: TRBD1 (5 bases). The CDR3 consists of 12 residues. In germline, CDR1 is SEHNR, CDR2 FQNEAQ (reference sequence). V was trimmed by 4 bases and J by 11 bases, leaving 14 bases between them. CDR3 sequence (DNA): TGTGCCAGCAGCTCATCCCGCGGGGCGGCTTTCTTT. It is translated as CASSSSRGAAFF.

The chain combines TRBV12-5 with TRBJ1-1; a possible D gene is TRBD1 (6 bases). V lost 5 bases and J lost 0, with 13 bases in between. Germline lookup yields CDR1 LGHNT and CDR2 FRNRAP. CDR3 length: 15 amino acids. The CDR3 is CASGPRGTMNTEAFF. The CDR3 coding sequence is TGTGCTAGTGGTCCTAGGGGGACAATGAACACTGAAGCTTTCTTT.

This clone was observed a single time. The rearrangement joins TRBV9 to TRBJ2-2, with 12 nucleotides matching TRBD2. Trimming at V came to 3 bases and at J to 7 bases, leaving 7 bases not matched to a gene. From germline, CDR1 is SGDLS and CDR2 YYNGEE. The CDR3 length is 16 residues. CDR3 in amino acids: CASSATSGGGGGELFF. CDR3 sequence (DNA): TGTGCCAGCAGCGCGACTAGCGGGGGTGGCGGCGGGGAGCTGTTTTTT.

This clone has more than one count but fewer than ten. This sequence joins TRBV30 and TRBJ2-5; possible D gene TRBD1, 6 bases. Germline loops: CDR1 GTSNPN, CDR2 SVGIG (reference sequence). The ends were cut back, 2 bases at V and 7 bases at J, with 14 bases in the middle. The CDR3 loop spans 13 amino acids. CDR3 DNA sequence: TGTGCCTGGAGTCCCAAGGACAGCGGGACCCAGTACTTC. It encodes CAWSPKDSGTQYF.

This clone counts as medium-sized. The V and J genes are TRBV7-3 and TRBJ2-2; 8 bases match TRBD1. Germline V CDR1 and CDR2: SGHTA, FQGTGA. Trimming removed 6 bases from V and 4 bases from J; junction bases left unmatched: 7. The CDR3 length is 15 residues. The CDR3 region has the DNA TGTGCCAGCAGTCCCACAGGGGGAGCCACCGGGGAGCTGTTTTTT. It codes for CASSPTGGATGELFF.

V and J are TRBV6-5 and TRBJ2-3; tentative D call: TRBD2 (6 bases). The CDR3 is 13 amino acids. Germline CDR1 MNHEY, CDR2 SVGAGI. Trimming shortened V by 7 bases and J by 8 bases, and 16 bases separated the two germline ends. The CDR3 loop is CASTPSEQATQYF. The CDR3 DNA is TGTGCCAGCACTCCTAGCGAGCAAGCTACGCAGTATTTT.

The genes are TRBV5-4 and TRBJ1-1, with 8 positions matching TRBD1. Germline trimming cut 4 bases from V and 1 base from J; bases unmatched to any gene: 6. Germline lookup yields CDR1 SGHNT and CDR2 YYREEE (reference sequence). This CDR3 contains 15 residues. DNA for the CDR3: TGTGCCAGCAGCCCCGGAGGGACAGGGAACACTGAAGCTTTCTTT. Protein sequence: CASSPGGTGNTEAFF.

This clone was found once. The chain uses TRBV30 and TRBJ2-3; TRBD2 matches 14 bases. CDR1 is GTSNPN and CDR2 is SVGIG in the germline V gene (reference sequence). V shed 4 bases, J shed 5 bases, and the junction held 8 bases outside the gene matches. The CDR3 spans 16 residues. CDR3 DNA sequence: TGTGCCTGGAAGACTAGCGGGGGGGTTTTAGGAGATACGCAGTATTTT. It codes for CAWKTSGGVLGDTQYF.

This clone is medium-sized (0.01 to 0.1%). This sequence joins TRBV19 and TRBJ1-4; 11 nucleotides match TRBD1. Germline V lookup: CDR1 LNHDA, CDR2 SQIVND (reference sequence). V lost 9 bases, J lost 7 bases, and 10 bases stayed unmatched. The CDR3 length is 15 residues. The CDR3 reads CASSLGTGGSEKLFF. DNA for the CDR3: TGTGCCAGCTCTCTTGGGACAGGGGGTAGTGAAAAACTGTTTTTT.

This clone was seen only a few times. The chain combines TRBV4-1 with TRBJ2-3; D is possibly TRBD1 (6 bases). V was trimmed by 0 bases and J by 0 bases, leaving 13 bases between them. Germline V gene sequence: CDR1 MGHRA, CDR2 YSYEKL. The CDR3 is made up of 17 amino acids. This CDR3 reads CASSQDQRGLSTDTQYF. In DNA form, the CDR3 reads TGCGCCAGCAGCCAAGATCAAAGGGGGTTAAGCACAGATACGCAGTATTTT.

V gene TRBV28 combines with J gene TRBJ2-7; TRBD2 aligns across 11 bases. V shed 5 bases and J 6 bases; nucleotides not matched to a gene: 6. The CDR3 spans 14 residues. CDR1 and CDR2 from the germline V gene are MDHEN and SYDVKM. This CDR3 is CASSVSGGAREQYF. CDR3 DNA sequence: TGTGCCAGCAGTGTTAGCGGGGGGGCCCGCGAGCAGTACTTC.

The V gene is TRBV6-5, the J gene TRBJ1-2, with D tentatively TRBD1 (5 bases). The CDR3 is made up of 15 amino acids. Per germline, CDR1 MNHEY and CDR2 SVGAGI. Trimming pared 0 bases from V and 5 bases from J, leaving 13 bases between. The CDR3: CASSYSFQGGYGYTF. DNA of the CDR3: TGTGCCAGCAGTTACTCTTTCCAGGGAGGGTATGGCTACACCTTC.

The chain links TRBV13 to TRBJ1-3, with D possibly being TRBD1 (6 bases). This CDR3 contains 15 residues. Deletions cut 2 bases from V and 3 bases from J, with 11 bases between. Germline V CDR1 and CDR2: PRHDT, FYEKMQ (reference sequence). The chain's CDR3 is CASSLRGAGGNTIYF. DNA of the CDR3: TGTGCCAGCAGCTTACGGGGGGCAGGTGGAAACACCATATATTTT.

The chain carries TRBV9 and TRBJ1-4, with 7 positions matching TRBD1. V shed 4 bases and J 8 bases; nucleotides not matched to a gene: 8. The CDR3 loop spans 14 amino acids. CDR1 is SGDLS, CDR2 YYNGEE, per germline. The CDR3 here is CASSPRQGGEKLFF. Written as DNA, the CDR3 is TGTGCCAGCAGCCCCAGACAGGGAGGCGAAAAACTGTTTTTT.